This T cell receptor beta chain appears in the sequencing data of a study of blood T cell repertoires in COVID-19. As for the study in general: COVID-19 samples from acute and convalescent phases originated in the United States, Italy and Spain.

Participants were aged about 18 to 95 years, lived in 20 to 25 US areas, and enrolled virtually. Cohort assignment relied on participant-reported clinical history. Methods used by the authors: Reference gene primer amplification gave nucleated cell count estimates. Method: immunoSEQ multiplex PCR; TCRdb's copy keeps in-frame clones and lacks some. V and J calls plus clone size are reproduced from that table; the DNA served to infer D and trimming. Among some 250,000 clones listed, under 95% were seen once. Trimming took off 3 bases at V and 8 bases at J, with 16 bases between the two ends. This CDR3 has 14 amino acids. Germline V gene lookup returns CDR1 LNHDA and CDR2 SQIVND (reference sequence).

J is TRBJ2-5 and V is TRBV19; tentatively, D is TRBD2 (5 bases). Sequences were obtained from PBMCs or T cells enriched from blood (not recorded which). The source of this sequence is a middle-aged woman with acute COVID-19. The DNA for the CDR3 is TGTGCCAGTAGTATCGACTACAGAATACTAACCCAGTACTTC. This translates into CASSIDYRILTQYF. The full variable domain, rest sourced from reference TRBV19 and TRBJ2-5, is DGGITQSPKYLFRKEGQNVTLSCEQNLNHDAMYWYRQDPGQGLRLIYYSQIVNDFQKGDIAEGYSVSREKKESFPLTVTSAQKNPTAFYLCASSIDYRILTQYFGPGTRLLVL.